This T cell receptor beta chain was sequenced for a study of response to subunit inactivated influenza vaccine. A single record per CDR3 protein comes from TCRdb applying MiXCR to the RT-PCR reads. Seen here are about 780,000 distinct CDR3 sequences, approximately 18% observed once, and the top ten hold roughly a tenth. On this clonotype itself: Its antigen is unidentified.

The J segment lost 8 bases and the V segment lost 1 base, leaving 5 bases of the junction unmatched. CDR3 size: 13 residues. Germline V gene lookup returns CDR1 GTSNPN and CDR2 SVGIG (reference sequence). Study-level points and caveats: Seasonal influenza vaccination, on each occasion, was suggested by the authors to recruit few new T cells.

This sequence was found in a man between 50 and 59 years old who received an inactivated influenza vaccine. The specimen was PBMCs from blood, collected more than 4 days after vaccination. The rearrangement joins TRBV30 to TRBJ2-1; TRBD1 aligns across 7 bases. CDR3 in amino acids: CAWSAETGDEQFF. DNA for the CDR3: TGTGCCTGGAGTGCGGAAACAGGGGATGAGCAGTTCTTC. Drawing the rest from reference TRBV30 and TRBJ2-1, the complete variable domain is SQTIHQWPATLVQPVGSPLSLECTVEGTSNPNLYWYRQAAGRGLQLLFYSVGIGQISSEVPQNLSASRPQDRQFILSSKKLLLSDSGFYLCAWSAETGDEQFFGPGTRLTVL.